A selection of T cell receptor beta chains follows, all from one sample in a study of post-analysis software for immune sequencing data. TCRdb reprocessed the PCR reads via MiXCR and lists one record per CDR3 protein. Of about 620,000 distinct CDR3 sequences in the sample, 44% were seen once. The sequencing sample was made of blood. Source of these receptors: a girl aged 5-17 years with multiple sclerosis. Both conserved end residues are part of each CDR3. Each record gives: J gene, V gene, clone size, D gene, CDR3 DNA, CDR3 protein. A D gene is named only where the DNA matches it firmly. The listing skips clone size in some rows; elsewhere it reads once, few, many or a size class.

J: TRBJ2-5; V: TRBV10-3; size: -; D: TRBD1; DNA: TGTGCCATCAGTGACCCCGGGACAGGGAACCAAGAGACCCAGTACTTC; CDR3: CAISDPGTGNQETQYF
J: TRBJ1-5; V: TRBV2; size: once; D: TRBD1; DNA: TGTGCCAGCAGTACAGGGACAGGCTATCAGCCCCAGCATTTT; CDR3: CASSTGTGYQPQHF
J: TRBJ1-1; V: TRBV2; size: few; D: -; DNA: TGTGCCAACAGGCGGCAGGGAGAGTGGTCTGAAGCTTTCTTT; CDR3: CANRRQGEWSEAFF
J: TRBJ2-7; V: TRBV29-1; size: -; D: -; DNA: TGCAGCGTTGTGTCTCTCCCCCCCTACGAGCAGTACTTC; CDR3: CSVVSLPPYEQYF
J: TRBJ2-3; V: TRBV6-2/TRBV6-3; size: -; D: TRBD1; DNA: TGTGCCAGCAGCCCTATAGGGACAGGGAACACAGATACGCAGTATTTT; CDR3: CASSPIGTGNTDTQYF
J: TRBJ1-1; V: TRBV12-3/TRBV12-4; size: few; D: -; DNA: TGTGCCAGCAGTTTAGTTTGGACAGAGCAAGCTTTCTTT; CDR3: CASSLVWTEQAFF
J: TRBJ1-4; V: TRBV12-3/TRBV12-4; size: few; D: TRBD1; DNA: TGTGCCAGCAGCGGACAGGGGGAAGGAAAACTGTTTTTT; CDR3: CASSGQGEGKLFF
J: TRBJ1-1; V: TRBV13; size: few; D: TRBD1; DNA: TGTGCCAGCAGCCTGGAACCACAGGGGGCTGTGCGCGCTTTCTTT; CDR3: CASSLEPQGAVRAFF
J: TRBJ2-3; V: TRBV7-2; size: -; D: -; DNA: TGTGCCAGCAGCCACCTCTCCAGCACAGATACGCAGTATTTT; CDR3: CASSHLSSTDTQYF
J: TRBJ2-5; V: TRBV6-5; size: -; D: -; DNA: TGTGCCAGCAGTCCGCGGACAGACCGTCAAGAGACCCAGTACTTC; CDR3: CASSPRTDRQETQYF
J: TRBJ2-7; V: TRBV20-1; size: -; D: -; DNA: TGCAGTGCTAGAGGCGAGTTCTCCTACGAGCAGTACTTC; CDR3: CSARGEFSYEQYF
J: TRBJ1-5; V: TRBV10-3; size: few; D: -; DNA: TGTGCCATCAGTGAGAGGGACCGACAGAATAGCAATCAGCCCCAGCATTTT; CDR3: CAISERDRQNSNQPQHF
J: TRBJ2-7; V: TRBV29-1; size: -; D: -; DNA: TGCAGCGTTGCCGGGACCTTCTACGAGCAGTACTTC; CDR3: CSVAGTFYEQYF
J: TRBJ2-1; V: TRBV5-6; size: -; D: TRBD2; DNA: TGTGCCAGCAGCCCCCCACTGCGGGGGGGCCTCGGGCAGTTCTTC; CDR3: CASSPPLRGGLGQFF
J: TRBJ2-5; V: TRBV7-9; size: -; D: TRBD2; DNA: TGTGCCAGCAGCTTAGCGGCTAGCGGGAGTGAGACCCAGTACTTC; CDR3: CASSLAASGSETQYF
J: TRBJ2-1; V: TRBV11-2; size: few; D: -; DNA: TGTGCCAGCAGCTTAACCGGACTCCCCTCCTACAATGAGCAGTTCTTC; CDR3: CASSLTGLPSYNEQFF
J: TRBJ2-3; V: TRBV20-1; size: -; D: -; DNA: TGCAGTGCTCAGCCCCCCAGCGGATATACGCAGTATTTT; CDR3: CSAQPPSGYTQYF
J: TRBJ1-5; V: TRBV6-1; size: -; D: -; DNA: TGTGCCAGCAGTGAATATTTGGGGGGCCAGCATTTT; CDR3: CASSEYLGGQHF
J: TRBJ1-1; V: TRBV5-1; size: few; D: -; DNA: TGCGCCAGCAGCTTGGGGGATACAGGGTCTTTTTCTGAAGCTTTCTTT; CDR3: CASSLGDTGSFSEAFF
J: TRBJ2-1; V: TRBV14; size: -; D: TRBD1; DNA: TGTGCCAGCAGCCACCGACAGGGGTACTCCTACAATGAGCAGTTCTTC; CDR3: CASSHRQGYSYNEQFF
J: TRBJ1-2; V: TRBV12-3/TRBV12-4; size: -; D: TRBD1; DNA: TGTGCCAGCAGTGCCTCCGGGACAGCCTATGGCTACACCTTC; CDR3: CASSASGTAYGYTF
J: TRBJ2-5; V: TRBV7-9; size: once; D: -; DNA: TGTGCCAGCGGCGATCGGACTCGTACAAGAGGAGAGACCCAGTACTTC; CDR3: CASGDRTRTRGETQYF
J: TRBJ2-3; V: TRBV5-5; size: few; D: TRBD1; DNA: TGTGCCAGCAGCTGGGAAGGACAGGGAAGCACAGATACGCAGTATTTT; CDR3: CASSWEGQGSTDTQYF
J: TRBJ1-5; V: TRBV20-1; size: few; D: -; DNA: TGCAGTGCTTTGATGTTTAGCAATCAGCCCCAGCATTTT; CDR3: CSALMFSNQPQHF
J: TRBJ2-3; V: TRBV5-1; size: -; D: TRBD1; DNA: TGCGCCAGCAGTACCATAGGGGGCGTCAGCACAGATACGCAGTATTTT; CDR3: CASSTIGGVSTDTQYF
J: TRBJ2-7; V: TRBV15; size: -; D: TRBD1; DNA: TGTGCCACCAGCAGAGCGGCCTTGACAGGGAGCGCCTACGAGCAGTACTTC; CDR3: CATSRAALTGSAYEQYF
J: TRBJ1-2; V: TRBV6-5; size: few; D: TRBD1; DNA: TGTGCCAGCAGTTACGGACAGGGCTACTATGGCTACACCTTC; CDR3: CASSYGQGYYGYTF
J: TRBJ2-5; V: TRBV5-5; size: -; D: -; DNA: TGTGCCAGCAGTTCCTCGGGACACGGGGAGACCCAGTACTTC; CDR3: CASSSSGHGETQYF
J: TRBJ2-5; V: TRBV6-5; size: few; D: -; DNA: TGTGCCAGCAGTTACGCGTACCAGGAGACCCAGTACTTC; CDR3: CASSYAYQETQYF
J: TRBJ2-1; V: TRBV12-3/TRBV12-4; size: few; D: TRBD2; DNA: TGTGCCAGCACTCTAGCGGGAACCTACAATGAGCAGTTCTTC; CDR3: CASTLAGTYNEQFF
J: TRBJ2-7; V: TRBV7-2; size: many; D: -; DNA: TGTGCCAGCAGCCCAACAGGGTTAAGCTCCTACGAGCAGTACTTC; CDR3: CASSPTGLSSYEQYF
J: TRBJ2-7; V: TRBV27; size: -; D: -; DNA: TGTGCCAGCAGTTTAAACTACGGGACAACCTACGAGCAGTACTTC; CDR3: CASSLNYGTTYEQYF
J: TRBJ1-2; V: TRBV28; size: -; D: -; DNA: TGTGCCAGCAGTCCTTGGGGGGGGGCATACTATGGCTACACCTTC; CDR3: CASSPWGGAYYGYTF
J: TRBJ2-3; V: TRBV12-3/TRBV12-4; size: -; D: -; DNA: TGTGCCAGCAGTCCACAGCCTAGCACAGATGCGCAGTATTTT; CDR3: CASSPQPSTDAQYF
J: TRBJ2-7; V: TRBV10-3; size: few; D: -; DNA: TGTGCCATCAGTGACTCGGGCAGGATGAATTACGAGCAGTACTTC; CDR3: CAISDSGRMNYEQYF
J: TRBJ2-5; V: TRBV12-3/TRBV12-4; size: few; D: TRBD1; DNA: TGTGCCAGCAGTGCTAGATCGACAGGGGCCGAAGAGACCCAGTACTTC; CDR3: CASSARSTGAEETQYF
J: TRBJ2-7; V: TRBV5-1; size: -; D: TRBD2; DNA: TGCGCCAGCCGACTTAGAGCGGGAGTGGGCGCCTACGAGCAGTACTTC; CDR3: CASRLRAGVGAYEQYF
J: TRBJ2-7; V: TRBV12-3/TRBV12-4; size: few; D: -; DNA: TGTGCCAGCAAAGGGCCCTACCTCGTCGAGCAGTACTTC; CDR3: CASKGPYLVEQYF
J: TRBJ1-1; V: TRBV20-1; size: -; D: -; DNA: TGCAGTGCTAGAGCCTTGGACGGGAACACTGAAGCTTTCTTT; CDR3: CSARALDGNTEAFF
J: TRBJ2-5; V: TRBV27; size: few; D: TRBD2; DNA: TGTGCCAGCAGTTTAAAGTGGCTAGCGGGGGCCAAAGAGACCCAGTACTTC; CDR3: CASSLKWLAGAKETQYF
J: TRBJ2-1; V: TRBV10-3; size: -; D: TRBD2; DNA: TGTGCCATCAGGGGACTAGCGGGAGACAATGAGCAGTTCTTC; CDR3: CAIRGLAGDNEQFF
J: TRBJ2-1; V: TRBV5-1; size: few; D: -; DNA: TGCGCCAGCACCGGCGGGGCCCACAATGAGCAGTTCTTC; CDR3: CASTGGAHNEQFF
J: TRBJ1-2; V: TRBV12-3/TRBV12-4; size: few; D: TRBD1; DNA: TGTGCCAGCAGAAAAGGGACAGGGGGAGGCTACACCTTC; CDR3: CASRKGTGGGYTF
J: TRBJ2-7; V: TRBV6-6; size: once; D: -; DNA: TGTGCCACTAATCGGGACTCGGGGTCCTACAATGAGCAGTACTTC; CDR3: CATNRDSGSYNEQYF
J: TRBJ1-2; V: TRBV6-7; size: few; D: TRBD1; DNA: TGTGCCAGCAGTCAGGAGACAGGGCCGCCCAACTATGGCTACACCTTC; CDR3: CASSQETGPPNYGYTF
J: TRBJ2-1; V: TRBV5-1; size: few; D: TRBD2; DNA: TGCGCCAGCAGCTTACCCGGGACTAGGGTGCAGTTCTTC; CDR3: CASSLPGTRVQFF
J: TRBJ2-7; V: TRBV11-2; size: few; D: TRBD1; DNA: TGTGCCAGCAGCTTGAGGACAGGGGTAATATTCTACGAGCAGTACTTC; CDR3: CASSLRTGVIFYEQYF